This passage covers 18 T cell receptor beta chains from one sample sequenced in a study of cytomegalovirus exposure and HLA in healthy donors. Primers: 60 Vbeta forward and 13 Jbeta reverse. Profiling relied on immunoSEQ multiplex PCR, and the TCRdb table lists in-frame clones only, not all of them. The table shows 150,000 to 200,000 clones, with approximately 78% occurring only once. The sequencing input was PBMCs. These receptors were obtained from a woman aged 45-65 years in good health and CMV-seropositive.

The DNA for the CDR3 is TGCGCCAGCAGCCAAGATGGGACTAGCGGGGGGGCGGATACGCAGTATTTT. Translated, it gives CASSQDGTSGGADTQYF. The genes are TRBV4-1 and TRBJ2-3, with TRBD2 identical over 16 bases. Germline CDR1 reads MGHRA; CDR2 reads YSYEKL. J was trimmed by 6 bases and V by 0 bases; bases with no gene match: 3. CDR3 length: 17 residues.

The chain uses TRBV5-1 and TRBJ2-2, with D uncertain. With 2 bases removed from V and 6 bases from J, the gap between germline ends came to 14 bases. This CDR3 has 15 amino acids. Looked up from germline, CDR1 is SGHRS and CDR2 is YFSETQ. CDR3: CASSFFTSESGELFF. The CDR3 DNA reads TGCGCCAGCAGCTTTTTTACGAGCGAGTCCGGGGAGCTGTTTTTT. The full variable domain, its missing parts supplied by reference TRBV5-1 and TRBJ2-2, is KAGVTQTPRYLIKTRGQQVTLSCSPISGHRSVSWYQQTPGQGLQFLFEYFSETQRNKGNFPGRFSGRQFSNSRSEMNVSTLELGDSALYLCASSFFTSESGELFFGEGSRLTVL.

The chain employs TRBV11-2 and TRBJ2-5, with TRBD1 matching 9 bases. Looked up from germline, CDR1 is SGHAT and CDR2 is FQNNGV. This CDR3 is 15 amino acids long. Losses at the gene ends were 5 bases for V and 5 bases for J; bases not matched to a gene: 9. This chain's CDR3 is CASSLQGASGETQYF. In DNA, the CDR3 is TGTGCCAGCAGCCTACAGGGGGCTTCGGGGGAGACCCAGTACTTC.

DNA of the CDR3: TGCGCCAGCAGCTTGGTGACTAATGTGGATACGCAGTATTTT. This codes for CASSLVTNVDTQYF. V usage is TRBV5-1 and J usage is TRBJ2-3; D perhaps matches TRBD2 (5 bases). Trimming cost V 0 bases and J 6 bases, with 11 bases left between them. Germline V CDR1 and CDR2: SGHRS, YFSETQ. This CDR3 spans 14 amino acids.

The gene calls are TRBV28 and TRBJ1-4; D possibly corresponds to TRBD1 (5 bases). The CDR3 extends over 14 amino acids. Germline assignment: CDR1 MDHEN and CDR2 SYDVKM. Trimming shortened V by 7 bases and J by 7 bases, and 16 bases separated the two germline ends. CDR3 protein: CASTVGGEGEKLFF. The CDR3 DNA reads TGTGCCAGCACGGTCGGGGGTGAGGGTGAAAAACTGTTTTTT. Variable domain in full (rest from reference TRBV28 and TRBJ1-4): DVKVTQSSRYLVKRTGEKVFLECVQDMDHENMFWYRQDPGLGLRLIYFSYDVKMKEKGDIPEGYSVSREKKERFSLILESASTNQTSMYLCASTVGGEGEKLFFGSGTQLSVL.

This rearrangement joins TRBV10-3 to TRBJ2-5; 8 bases align to TRBD1. CDR3 size: 15 residues. From germline, CDR1 is ENHRY and CDR2 SYGVKD. With V trimmed by 2 bases and J by 4 bases, 6 bases remained unmatched. The CDR3 sequence: CAISEGQGAGETQYF. The CDR3, as DNA: TGTGCCATCAGTGAGGGACAGGGAGCAGGAGAGACCCAGTACTTC.

The CDR3 region has the DNA TGTGCCAGCAGCTTACAGGCAGGAGGTACCAAAAACATTCAGTACTTC. Translation gives CASSLQAGGTKNIQYF. The chain couples TRBV7-2 to TRBJ2-4; a possible D gene is TRBD2 (5 bases). Trimming pared 2 bases from V and 2 bases from J, leaving 13 bases between. Per the germline V gene, CDR1 is SGHTA and CDR2 is FQGNSA. The CDR3 consists of 16 residues.

The rearrangement uses TRBV28 and TRBJ1-2; no clear D gene. Trimming cost V 7 bases and J 2 bases, with 11 bases left between them. The germline gives CDR1 MDHEN, CDR2 SYDVKM. The length of the CDR3 is 13 residues. The CDR3: CASMLQQNYGYTF. The CDR3 region has the DNA TGTGCCAGCATGTTACAGCAGAACTATGGCTACACCTTC.

A few counts support this clone. The gene calls are TRBV4-1 and TRBJ2-2; D is undetermined. The CDR3 runs 15 residues. V dropped 1 base and J dropped 1 base, with 7 bases sitting between them. Germline loops: CDR1 MGHRA, CDR2 YSYEKL. CDR3 DNA sequence: TGCGCCAGCAGCCAAGTCGCAGGGAACACCGGGGAGCTGTTTTTT. Translated, it gives CASSQVAGNTGELFF.

The CDR3 is CASSRNEGANNEQFF. In DNA, the CDR3 is TGTGCCAGCAGCCGCAACGAGGGGGCAAACAATGAGCAGTTCTTC. This chain uses TRBV28 with TRBJ2-1; 7 positions agree with TRBD1. The CDR3 sequence is 15 residues long. CDR1 is MDHEN, CDR2 SYDVKM, per germline. The V and J ends lost 6 bases and 5 bases, in that order; junction bases with no gene match: 10. Drawing the rest from reference TRBV28 and TRBJ2-1, the complete variable domain is DVKVTQSSRYLVKRTGEKVFLECVQDMDHENMFWYRQDPGLGLRLIYFSYDVKMKEKGDIPEGYSVSREKKERFSLILESASTNQTSMYLCASSRNEGANNEQFFGPGTRLTVL.

V gene TRBV10-3 combines with J gene TRBJ2-3, with a weak D call TRBD2 (6 bases). Germline V gene data show CDR1 as ENHRY and CDR2 as SYGVKD. The CDR3 is 14 amino acids. V lost 6 bases to trimming and J lost 3 bases, with 13 bases between them. CDR3 coding DNA: TGTGCCATCAGCGATTCTGGGGGGACAGATACGCAGTATTTT. Translation: CAISDSGGTDTQYF.

In this sample, this clone turned up a few times. The genes are TRBV7-8 and TRBJ1-5; a possible D gene is TRBD1 (5 bases). The CDR3 runs to 15 residues. The germline CDR1 and CDR2 sequences are SGHVS and FQNEAQ. V lost 1 base and J lost 2, with 9 bases in between. The CDR3 coding sequence is TGTGCCAGCAGCTTAGGGGGCTCTGGCAATCAGCCCCAGCATTTT. Protein product: CASSLGGSGNQPQHF.

The V gene is TRBV7-9, the J gene TRBJ2-7; D is possibly TRBD1 (6 bases). The V end lost 3 bases, the J end lost 3 bases, and 9 bases lay between the germline ends. The CDR3 sequence is 13 residues long. Per the germline V gene, CDR1 is SEHNR and CDR2 is FQNEAQ (reference sequence). The CDR3 region is CASSFRTDYEQYF. Here the CDR3 DNA reads TGTGCCAGCAGCTTTCGGACAGACTACGAGCAGTACTTC.

The rearrangement links TRBV6-1 to TRBJ1-1; 10 nucleotides line up with TRBD1. The CDR3 consists of 15 residues. Germline CDR1 is MNHNS and CDR2 is SASEGT. J was trimmed by 6 bases and V by 4 bases; bases with no gene match: 8. CDR3 DNA: TGTGCCAGCAGTGGACAGGGGGCGCAAGGCTCTGAAGCTTTCTTT. Amino acid sequence: CASSGQGAQGSEAFF.

The rearrangement uses TRBV9 and TRBJ2-1, with D tentatively TRBD1 (6 bases). V was pared by 3 bases and J by 0 bases, with 22 bases between. CDR1 and CDR2 (germline): SGDLS, YYNGEE. This CDR3 is 19 amino acids long. CDR3 sequence (DNA): TGTGCCAGCAGCGCCGCCAGTACTCAGGGGCCGAGCTCCTACAATGAGCAGTTCTTC. As protein: CASSAASTQGPSSYNEQFF.

V is TRBV18 and J is TRBJ2-5; the D gene is possibly TRBD1 (5 bases). The CDR3 has 15 residues. Trimming took 1 base from V and 0 from J, leaving 9 bases between them. Germline lookup yields CDR1 KGHSH and CDR2 LQKENI. CDR3 sequence (DNA): TGTGCCAGCTCACCACGGGGCGGTGACCAAGAGACCCAGTACTTC. Amino acids: CASSPRGGDQETQYF.

The gene calls are TRBV27 and TRBJ2-4; D might be TRBD2 (5 bases). Germline loops: CDR1 MNHEY, CDR2 SMNVEV (reference sequence). Trimming pared 6 bases from V and 8 bases from J, leaving 8 bases between. This CDR3 comprises 11 residues. The CDR3 region is CASSYGDIQYF. CDR3 nucleotide sequence: TGTGCCAGCAGCTACGGGGACATTCAGTACTTC.

The chain uses TRBV27 and TRBJ2-1; D is uncertain. CDR3 size: 14 residues. Germline CDR1 and CDR2: MNHEY and SMNVEV (reference sequence). V lost 4 bases to trimming and J lost 9 bases, with 16 bases between them. The CDR3 DNA reads as TGTGCCAGCAGTTATGTGTCCCCTCCGGGTGAGCAGTTCTTC. This codes for CASSYVSPPGEQFF.